The source of this T cell receptor beta chain is a study of cytomegalovirus exposure and HLA in healthy donors. The study, taken as a whole, reports: Earlier findings revealed that most TCR beta V segments proved productive either about 87% or about 30% of the time. The records held CMV serostatus as the only immune exposure information. The presence/absence work took it that sequencing depth was about the same across donors.

The PCR employed 60 Vbeta primers together with 13 Jbeta primers. Sequencing was performed with immunoSEQ multiplex PCR; in TCRdb, only in-frame clones are kept and a portion is missing. The sample has about 150,000 clones, approximately 85% seen once. About this clone itself: The antigen is not known.

The V end was cut by 1 base, the J end by 7 bases, with 16 bases between. The CDR3 covers 16 residues. Germline V CDR1 and CDR2: SGHTA, FQGNSA. The source material was PBMCs. This TCR came from a man aged 30 to 39 in good health and CMV-seropositive. The chain recombines TRBV7-2 with TRBJ2-2; D is possibly TRBD1 (5 bases). CDR3 sequence reads: CASSLGVGVGGGELFF. The CDR3 nucleotides read TGTGCCAGCAGCTTAGGGGTAGGGGTGGGCGGCGGGGAGCTGTTTTTT.